One T cell receptor (beta chain) is described in this entry. The data were obtained in a study of shared clonotypes between healthy human individuals. It was CD45RO-negative cells, positively selected for CCR7, that made up naive CD8 cells, with terminally differentiated effector memory CD45RA+ cells excluded. The data were produced by immunoSEQ multiplex PCR, yet TCRdb's version contains in-frame clones alone and is incomplete. The sample consists of millions of clones, approximately 94% of them appearing once. CDR3 length: 16 residues. Germline CDR1 and CDR2: SEHNR and FQNEAQ (reference sequence). Unmatched junction bases numbered 10, after V lost 6 bases and J lost 1 base.

The TCR was taken from a man younger than 35 in good health. Some clones in this sample may be carry-over from other donors' samples. Sequenced material: naive CD8+ T cells from PBMCs. This chain uses TRBV7-9 with TRBJ1-1; 8 nucleotides line up with TRBD1. CDR3 loop: CASRISGGQENTEAFF. In DNA, the CDR3 is TGTGCCAGCAGGATAAGTGGGGGACAGGAGAACACTGAAGCTTTCTTT.